This entry lists 11 T cell receptor beta chains sequenced from one sample in a study of cytotoxic CD8 clonotypes in ibrutinib-treated CLL (dated by TCRdb to the early 2020s). The library came from the immunoSEQ multiplex PCR assay. The immuneACCESS repertoire file appears here via TCRdb, limited to in-frame rearrangements. These files lack a portion of the clones; in checked studies, under half of the deficit traces to unresolved V genes, and the cause of the others is not known. The sample yields approximately 330,000 clones; more than 65% were counted once. 5% to 7% of the sample is held by the ten biggest clonotypes. The source was PBMCs, collected before ibrutinib treatment. Every receptor here comes from a human donor with chronic lymphocytic leukemia.

This clone came up a few times. The chain couples TRBV6-5 to TRBJ2-7, with D tentatively TRBD1 or TRBD2 (6 bases each). V dropped 2 bases and J dropped 2 bases, with 13 bases sitting between them. From germline, CDR1 is MNHEY and CDR2 SVGAGI. This CDR3 spans 15 amino acids. The chain's CDR3 is CASSYVGGGTYEQYF. DNA for the CDR3: TGTGCCAGCAGTTACGTCGGAGGGGGGACCTACGAGCAGTACTTC.

The chain carries TRBV19 and TRBJ1-3; D is unresolved. V was cut by 4 bases and J by 0 bases, with 16 bases left in between. The CDR3 extends over 17 amino acids. From germline, CDR1 is LNHDA and CDR2 SQIVND (reference sequence). The CDR3 protein is CASSNVWPVISGNTIYF. The DNA of the CDR3 is TGTGCCAGTAGTAATGTCTGGCCCGTTATCTCTGGAAACACCATATATTTT. The full variable domain, in which reference TRBV19 and TRBJ1-3 provide the parts outside the CDR3, is DGGITQSPKYLFRKEGQNVTLSCEQNLNHDAMYWYRQDPGQGLRLIYYSQIVNDFQKGDIAEGYSVSREKKESFPLTVTSAQKNPTAFYLCASSNVWPVISGNTIYFGEGSWLTVV.

This clone has only one observation. The chain uses TRBV2 and TRBJ2-2; D may be TRBD2 (5 bases). The V gene lost 6 bases and the J gene lost 6 bases, with 11 bases spanning the gap. Germline V gives CDR1 SNHLY, CDR2 FYNNEI. The CDR3 runs to 13 residues. DNA of the CDR3: TGTGCCAGCAGGAGGACTGTTCCCGGGGAGCTGTTTTTT. Translated: CASRRTVPGELFF.

The chain uses TRBV13 and TRBJ1-1; 7 nucleotides line up with TRBD1. The CDR3 is 14 amino acids. Germline-derived CDR1 and CDR2 are PRHDT and FYEKMQ (reference sequence). V trimming: 0 bases; J trimming: 8 bases; junction bases outside the gene matches: 6. The CDR3 nucleotides read TGTGCCAGCAGCTTAGGGGACAGGAGCTTCGAAGCTTTCTTT. It yields the protein CASSLGDRSFEAFF.

V is TRBV4-3 and J is TRBJ2-2, with 9 bases fitting TRBD2. The CDR3 contains 16 residues. With V trimmed by 4 bases and J by 0 bases, 3 bases remained unmatched. Germline loops: CDR1 LGHNA, CDR2 YSLEER. CDR3 loop: CASSPWTSANTGELFF. DNA for the CDR3: TGCGCCAGCAGCCCCTGGACTAGCGCGAACACCGGGGAGCTGTTTTTT.

This clone was seen more than once but under ten times. Other nucleotide sequences in the sample specify the same CDR3. V is TRBV9 and J is TRBJ1-1; D is uncertain. Germline V gene sequence: CDR1 SGDLS, CDR2 YYNGEE. The CDR3 consists of 13 residues. The V gene lost 0 bases and the J gene lost 1 base, with 4 bases spanning the gap. CDR3 sequence (DNA): TGTGCCAGCAGCGTAGGTCGGAACACTGAAGCTTTCTTT. It specifies CASSVGRNTEAFF.

The CDR3 spells CATSRGDSSTDTQYF. CDR3 nucleotide sequence: TGTGCCACCAGCAGAGGGGACAGCAGCACAGATACGCAGTATTTT. The rearrangement links TRBV15 to TRBJ2-3, with 7 bases identical to TRBD1. CDR1 and CDR2 (germline): LNHNV, YYDKDF (reference sequence). J gave up 0 bases and V 1 base, and 1 base lay outside the gene matches. The CDR3 spans 15 residues.

The chain uses TRBV6-5 and TRBJ2-3; maybe TRBD2 (6 bases). CDR3 length: 15 residues. Trimming removed 3 bases at V and 0 bases at J, with 10 bases between. CDR1 MNHEY and CDR2 SVGAGI come from the germline V gene. This chain's CDR3 is CASSYLAASTDTQYF. DNA for the CDR3: TGTGCCAGCAGTTATTTAGCGGCTAGCACAGATACGCAGTATTTT.

The table lists this clone with a count of one. The V call is TRBV6-5, the J call TRBJ2-6; no firm D call. V was pared by 5 bases and J by 2 bases, with 10 bases between. This CDR3 comprises 15 residues. Per germline, CDR1 MNHEY and CDR2 SVGAGI. The CDR3 spells CASSSLVTGANVLTF. CDR3 DNA: TGTGCCAGCAGTAGTTTAGTTACTGGGGCCAACGTCCTGACTTTC.

The chain couples TRBV7-9 to TRBJ1-4; no definite D call. Trimming pared 0 bases from V and 7 bases from J, leaving 6 bases between. The length of the CDR3 is 13 residues. CDR1 and CDR2 from the germline V gene are SEHNR and FQNEAQ (reference sequence). CDR3 loop: CASSLARLEKLFF. The CDR3 DNA follows: TGTGCCAGCAGCTTAGCACGGCTTGAAAAACTGTTTTTT.

J is TRBJ2-7 and V is TRBV15; 8 nucleotides match TRBD2. This CDR3 region has 17 residues. V gave up 0 bases and J gave up 3 bases; unmatched junction bases: 10. Looked up from germline, CDR1 is LNHNV and CDR2 is YYDKDF (reference sequence). CDR3 sequence (DNA): TGTGCCACCAGCAGAGAGACGGGAGGACTAGCCATCTACGAGCAGTACTTC. The encoded protein is CATSRETGGLAIYEQYF. Filled out from reference TRBV15 and TRBJ2-7, the complete variable domain reads DAMVIQNPRYQVTQFGKPVTLSCSQTLNHNVMYWYQQKSSQAPKLLFHYYDKDFNNEADTPDNFQSRRPNTSFCFLDIRSPGLGDTAMYLCATSRETGGLAIYEQYFGPGTRLTVT.